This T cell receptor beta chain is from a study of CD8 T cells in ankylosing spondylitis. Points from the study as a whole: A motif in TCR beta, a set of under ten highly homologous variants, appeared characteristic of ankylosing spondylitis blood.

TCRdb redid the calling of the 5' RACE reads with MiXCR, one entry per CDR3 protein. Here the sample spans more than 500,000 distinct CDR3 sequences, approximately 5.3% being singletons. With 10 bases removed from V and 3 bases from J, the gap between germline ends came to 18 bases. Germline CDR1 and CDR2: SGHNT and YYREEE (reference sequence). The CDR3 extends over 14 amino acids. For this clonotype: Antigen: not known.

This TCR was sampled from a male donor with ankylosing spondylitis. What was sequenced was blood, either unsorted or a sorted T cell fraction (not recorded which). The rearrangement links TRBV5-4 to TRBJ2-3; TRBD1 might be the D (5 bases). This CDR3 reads CASNSQGTTDTQYF. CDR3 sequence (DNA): TGTGCCTCCAATTCCCAGGGTACTACAGATACGCAGTATTTT.